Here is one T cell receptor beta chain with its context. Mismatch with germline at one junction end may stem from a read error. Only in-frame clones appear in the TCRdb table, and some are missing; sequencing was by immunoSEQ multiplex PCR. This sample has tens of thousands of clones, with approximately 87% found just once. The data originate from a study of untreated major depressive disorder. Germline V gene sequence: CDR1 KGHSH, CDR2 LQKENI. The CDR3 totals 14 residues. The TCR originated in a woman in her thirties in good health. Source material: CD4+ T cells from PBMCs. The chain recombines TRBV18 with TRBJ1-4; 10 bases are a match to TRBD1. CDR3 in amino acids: CAGSPGQGSEKLFF. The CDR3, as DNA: TGTGCCGGCTCGCCGGGACAGGGGAGTGAAAAACTGTTTTTT.